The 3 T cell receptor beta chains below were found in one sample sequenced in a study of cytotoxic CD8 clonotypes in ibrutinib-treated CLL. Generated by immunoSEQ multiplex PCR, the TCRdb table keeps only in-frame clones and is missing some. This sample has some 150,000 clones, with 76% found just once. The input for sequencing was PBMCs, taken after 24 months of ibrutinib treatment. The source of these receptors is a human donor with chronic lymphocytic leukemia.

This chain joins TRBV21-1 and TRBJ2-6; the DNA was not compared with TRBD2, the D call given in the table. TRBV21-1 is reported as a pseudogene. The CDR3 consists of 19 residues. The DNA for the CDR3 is TGTGCCAGCACCCCTCCCCGCGGGGCCCAGAGCTCTGGGGCCAACGTCCTGACTTTC. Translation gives CASTPPRGAQSSGANVLTF.

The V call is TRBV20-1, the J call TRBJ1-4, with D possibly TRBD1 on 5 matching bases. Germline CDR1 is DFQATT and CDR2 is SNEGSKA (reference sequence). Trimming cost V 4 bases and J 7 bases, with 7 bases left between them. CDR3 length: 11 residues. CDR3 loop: CSAIDSEKLFF. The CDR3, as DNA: TGCAGTGCTATCGACAGTGAAAAACTGTTTTTT.

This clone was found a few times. The CDR3 DNA sequence: TGCGCCAGCAGCTTGGCCGGGGCCCCCAATGAGCAGTTCTTC. Encoded protein: CASSLAGAPNEQFF. The chain has TRBV5-1 and TRBJ2-1; D might be TRBD1 or TRBD2, each matching 5 bases. Per germline, CDR1 SGHRS and CDR2 YFSETQ. This CDR3 spans 14 amino acids. Trimming cost V 0 bases and J 6 bases, with 10 bases left between them.